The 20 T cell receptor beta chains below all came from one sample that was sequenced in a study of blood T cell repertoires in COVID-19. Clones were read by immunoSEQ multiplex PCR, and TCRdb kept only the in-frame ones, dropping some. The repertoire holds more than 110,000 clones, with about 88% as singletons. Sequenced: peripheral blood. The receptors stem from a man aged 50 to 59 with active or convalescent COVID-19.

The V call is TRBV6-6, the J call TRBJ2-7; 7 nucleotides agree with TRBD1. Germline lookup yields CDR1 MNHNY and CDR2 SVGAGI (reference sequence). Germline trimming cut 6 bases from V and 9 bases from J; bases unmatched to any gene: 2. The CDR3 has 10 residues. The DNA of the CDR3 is TGTGCCAGCAGCAGACAGGGGCAGTACTTC. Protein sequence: CASSRQGQYF.

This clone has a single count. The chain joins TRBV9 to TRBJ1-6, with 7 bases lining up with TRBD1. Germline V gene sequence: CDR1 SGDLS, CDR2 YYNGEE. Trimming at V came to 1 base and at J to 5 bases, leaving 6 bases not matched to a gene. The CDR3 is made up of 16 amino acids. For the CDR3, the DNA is TGTGCCAGCAGCGTAAGGGGGCATAATAATAATTCACCCCTCCACTTT. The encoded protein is CASSVRGHNNNSPLHF.

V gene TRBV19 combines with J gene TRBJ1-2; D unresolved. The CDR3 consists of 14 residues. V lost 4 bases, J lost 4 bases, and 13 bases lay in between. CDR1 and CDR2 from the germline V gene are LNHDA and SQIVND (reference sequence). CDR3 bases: TGTGCCAGTAGTACCTTGGGCAGCACCTATGGCTACACCTTC. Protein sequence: CASSTLGSTYGYTF.

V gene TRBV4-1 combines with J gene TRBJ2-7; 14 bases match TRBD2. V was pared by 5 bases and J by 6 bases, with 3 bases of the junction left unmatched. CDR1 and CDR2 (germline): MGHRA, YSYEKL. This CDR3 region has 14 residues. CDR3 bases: TGCGCCAGCAGCTCGACTAGCGGGAGGGGCGAGCAGTACTTC. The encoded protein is CASSSTSGRGEQYF.

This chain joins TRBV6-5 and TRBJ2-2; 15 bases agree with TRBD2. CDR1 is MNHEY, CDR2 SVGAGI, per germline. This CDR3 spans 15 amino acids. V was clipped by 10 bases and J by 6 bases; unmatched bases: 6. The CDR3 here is CATLGTSGRPGELFF. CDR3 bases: TGTGCCACCTTAGGGACTAGCGGGAGGCCCGGGGAGCTGTTTTTT.

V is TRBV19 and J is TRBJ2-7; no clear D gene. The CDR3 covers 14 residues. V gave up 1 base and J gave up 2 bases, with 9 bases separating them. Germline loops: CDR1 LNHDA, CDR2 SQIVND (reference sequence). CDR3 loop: CASSIGTATYEQYF. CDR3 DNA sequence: TGTGCCAGTAGTATAGGTACAGCTACCTACGAGCAGTACTTC.

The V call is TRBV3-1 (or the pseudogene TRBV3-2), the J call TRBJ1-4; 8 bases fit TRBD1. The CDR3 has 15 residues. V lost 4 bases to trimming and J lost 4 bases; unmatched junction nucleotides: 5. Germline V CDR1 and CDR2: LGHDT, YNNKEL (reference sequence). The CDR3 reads CASSLKGQVNEKLFF. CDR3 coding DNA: TGTGCCAGCAGCCTCAAGGGACAGGTTAATGAAAAACTGTTTTTT.

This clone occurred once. CDR3 in amino acids: CSVADRTNTEAFF. The DNA of the CDR3 is TGCAGCGTTGCCGACAGGACGAACACTGAAGCTTTCTTT. This chain links TRBV29-1 with TRBJ1-1, with D tentatively TRBD1 (6 bases). Germline V gene data show CDR1 as SQVTM and CDR2 as ANQGSEA. The CDR3 length is 13 residues. V lost 4 bases to trimming and J lost 1 base, with 10 bases between them.

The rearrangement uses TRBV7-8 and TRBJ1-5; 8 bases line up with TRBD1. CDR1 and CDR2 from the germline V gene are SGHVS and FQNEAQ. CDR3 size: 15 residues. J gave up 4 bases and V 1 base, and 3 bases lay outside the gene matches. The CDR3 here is CASSLGTGSNQPQHF. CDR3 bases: TGTGCCAGCAGCTTAGGGACAGGGAGTAATCAGCCCCAGCATTTT.

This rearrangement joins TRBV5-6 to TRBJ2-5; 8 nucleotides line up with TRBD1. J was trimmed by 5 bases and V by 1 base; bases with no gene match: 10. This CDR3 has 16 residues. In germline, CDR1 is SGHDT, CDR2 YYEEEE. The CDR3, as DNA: TGTGCCAGCAGCTTGAGCCCAGGGGGCGTGTCGGAGACCCAGTACTTC. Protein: CASSLSPGGVSETQYF.

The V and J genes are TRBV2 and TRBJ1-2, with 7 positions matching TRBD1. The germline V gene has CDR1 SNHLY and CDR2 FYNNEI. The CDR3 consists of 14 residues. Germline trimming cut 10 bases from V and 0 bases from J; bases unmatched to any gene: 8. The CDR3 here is CATSLQGTNYGYTF. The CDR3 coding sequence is TGTGCCACCTCCTTACAGGGGACTAACTATGGCTACACCTTC.

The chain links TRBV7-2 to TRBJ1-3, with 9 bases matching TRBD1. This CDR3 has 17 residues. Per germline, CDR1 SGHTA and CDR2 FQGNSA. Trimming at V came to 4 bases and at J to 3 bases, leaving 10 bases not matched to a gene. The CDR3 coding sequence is TGTGCCAGCAGCTCCCAGTCGGGACAGGGTTATGGAAACACCATATATTTT. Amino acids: CASSSQSGQGYGNTIYF.

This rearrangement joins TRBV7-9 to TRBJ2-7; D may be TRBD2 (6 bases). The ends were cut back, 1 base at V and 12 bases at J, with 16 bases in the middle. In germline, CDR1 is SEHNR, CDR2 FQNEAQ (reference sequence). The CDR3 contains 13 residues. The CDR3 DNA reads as TGTGCCAGCAGCTTAGACGGCGGGGCAGGGAGGTACTTC. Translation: CASSLDGGAGRYF.

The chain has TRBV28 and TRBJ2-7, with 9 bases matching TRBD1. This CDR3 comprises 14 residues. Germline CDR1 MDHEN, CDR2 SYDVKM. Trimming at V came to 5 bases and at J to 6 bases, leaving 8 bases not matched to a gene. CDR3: CASSRRDRVAEQYF. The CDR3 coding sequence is TGTGCCAGCAGTCGCCGGGACAGGGTGGCCGAGCAGTACTTC.

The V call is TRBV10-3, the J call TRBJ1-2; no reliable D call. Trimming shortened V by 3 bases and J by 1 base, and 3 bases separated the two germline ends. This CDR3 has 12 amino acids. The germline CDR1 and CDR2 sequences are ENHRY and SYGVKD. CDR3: CAISDLNYGYTF. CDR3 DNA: TGTGCCATCAGTGACCTTAACTATGGCTACACCTTC.

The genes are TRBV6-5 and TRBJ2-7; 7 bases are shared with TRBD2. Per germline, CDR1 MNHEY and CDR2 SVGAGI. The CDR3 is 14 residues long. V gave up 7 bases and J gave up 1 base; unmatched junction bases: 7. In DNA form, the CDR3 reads TGTGCCAGCAAGTACCGGGAGGCGTCCTACGAGCAGTACTTC. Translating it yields CASKYREASYEQYF.

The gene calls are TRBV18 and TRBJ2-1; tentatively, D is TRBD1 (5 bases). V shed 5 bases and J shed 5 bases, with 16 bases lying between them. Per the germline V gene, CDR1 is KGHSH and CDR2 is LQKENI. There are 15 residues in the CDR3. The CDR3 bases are TGTGCCAGCTCAAGACGAGCCGACAGAAACAATGAGCAGTTCTTC. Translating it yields CASSRRADRNNEQFF.

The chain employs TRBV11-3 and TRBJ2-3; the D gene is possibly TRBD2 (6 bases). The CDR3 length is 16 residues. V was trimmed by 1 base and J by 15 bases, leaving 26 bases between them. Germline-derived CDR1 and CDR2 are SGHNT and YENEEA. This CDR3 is CASSLASARRFCGDYF. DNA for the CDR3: TGTGCCAGCAGCTTAGCCAGTGCCCGGCGATTCTGCGGGGATTATTTT. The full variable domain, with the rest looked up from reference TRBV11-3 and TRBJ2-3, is EAGVVQSPRYKIIEKKQPVAFWCNPISGHNTLYWYLQNLGQGPELLIRYENEEAVDDSQLPKDRFSAERLKGVDSTLKIQPAELGDSAVYLCASSLASARRFCGDYFGPGTRLTVL.

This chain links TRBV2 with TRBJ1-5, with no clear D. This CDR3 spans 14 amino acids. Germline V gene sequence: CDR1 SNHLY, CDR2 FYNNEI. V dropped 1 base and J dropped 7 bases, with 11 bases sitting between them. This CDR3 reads CASSEGLRSQPQHF. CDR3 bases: TGTGCCAGCAGTGAAGGACTACGTTCACAGCCCCAGCATTTT.

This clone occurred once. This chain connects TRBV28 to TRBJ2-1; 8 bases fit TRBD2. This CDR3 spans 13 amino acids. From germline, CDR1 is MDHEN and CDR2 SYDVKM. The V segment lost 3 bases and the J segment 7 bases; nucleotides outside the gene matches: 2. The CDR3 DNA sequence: TGTGCCAGCAGTTTTGGACTAGCTAATGAGCAGTTCTTC. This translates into CASSFGLANEQFF.